This T cell receptor beta chain was identified during a study of a mutant IDH1 vaccine in newly diagnosed glioma. Documented time point: week 47, end of study. Each vaccine dose was 300 ug of mutant IDH1 20-mer peptide, with topical imiquimod. TCRdb keeps only in-frame clones here, not all; method: immunoSEQ multiplex PCR. The sample lists fewer than 55,000 clones, approximately 65% occurring once. V lost 7 bases and J lost 4; bases outside the gene matches: 16. This CDR3 comprises 17 residues. Germline V CDR1 and CDR2: MNHEY, SMNVEV (reference sequence). Of note for this clone: Its target is not known.

The sequenced sample was peripheral blood mononuclear cells (PBMCs), obtained from a glioma patient whose treatment included an IDH1 peptide vaccine. This sequence was found in a man aged 40-50 years with glioma. Some clones in this sample may be carry-over from other donors' samples. The chain recombines TRBV27 with TRBJ2-3; TRBD1 matches at 8 bases. The CDR3 DNA reads as TGTGCCAGCACCCCAATCGGGACAGGTCTACTTTCAGATACGCAGTATTTT. Its translation is CASTPIGTGLLSDTQYF.